The 27 T cell receptor beta chains below come from one sample, sequenced in a study of CD8+ T cells in alopecia areata. Investigators isolated RNA and reverse transcribed it into cDNA to act as the sequencing template. Assay used: immunoSEQ multiplex PCR; TCRdb lists only in-frame clones, some missing. The sample includes tens of thousands of clones, 65% of them seen just once. Described treatment: oral pan-JAK inhibitor, 5-10 mg twice daily. Here the sequenced sample was CD8+ T cells sorted from blood, taken at week 4, from a patient treated with tofacitinib. The receptors were gathered from a human donor with alopecia areata.

There are a few counts of this clone. The chain couples TRBV30 to TRBJ2-7; 8 positions match TRBD1. The CDR3 is 11 residues long. The V gene's germline CDR1 is GTSNPN and CDR2 SVGIG (reference sequence). V was clipped by 5 bases and J by 3 bases; unmatched bases: 0. CDR3 region: CAWGQGYEQYF. The CDR3 region has the DNA TGTGCCTGGGGACAGGGCTACGAGCAGTACTTC. Using reference TRBV30 and TRBJ2-7 for the parts outside the CDR3, the full variable domain is SQTIHQWPATLVQPVGSPLSLECTVEGTSNPNLYWYRQAAGRGLQLLFYSVGIGQISSEVPQNLSASRPQDRQFILSSKKLLLSDSGFYLCAWGQGYEQYFGPGTRLTVT.

This rearrangement joins TRBV7-9 to TRBJ2-7; D call uncertain. The germline gives CDR1 SEHNR, CDR2 FQNEAQ (reference sequence). CDR3 length equals 14 residues. The ends were cut back, 4 bases at V and 3 bases at J, with 13 bases in the middle. CDR3 residues: CASSSRKGSYEQYF. Here the CDR3 DNA reads TGTGCCAGCAGCTCCCGCAAAGGAAGCTACGAGCAGTACTTC.

This clone has only a few counts. The chain links TRBV4-1 to TRBJ2-7, with D maybe TRBD2 (6 bases). CDR3 length: 15 residues. The V end lost 2 bases, the J end lost 1 base, and 12 bases lay between the germline ends. Germline assignment: CDR1 MGHRA and CDR2 YSYEKL. The CDR3 region has the DNA TGCGCCAGCAGCCAATCCTTAGCGGAGTCCTACGAGCAGTACTTC. Protein product: CASSQSLAESYEQYF.

There are a few counts of this clone. This rearrangement joins TRBV9 to TRBJ2-1; 7 positions agree with TRBD2. J was trimmed by 1 base and V by 4 bases; bases with no gene match: 5. Germline loops: CDR1 SGDLS, CDR2 YYNGEE. There are 15 residues in the CDR3. In nucleotides, the CDR3 is TGTGCCAGCAGCCCCCGAGCGGGGTCCTACAATGAGCAGTTCTTC. Protein product: CASSPRAGSYNEQFF.

This rearrangement joins TRBV5-1 to TRBJ2-7; no clear D gene. This CDR3 contains 14 residues. Trimming cost V 0 bases and J 0 bases, with 7 bases left between them. The germline V gene encodes CDR1 SGHRS and CDR2 YFSETQ. CDR3 in amino acids: CASSLEGSSYEQYF. The CDR3 bases are TGCGCCAGCAGCTTGGAAGGTAGCTCCTACGAGCAGTACTTC.

As DNA, the CDR3 is TGTGCCTCGTCAGGGCCCTCTGGGGCCAACGTCCTGACTTTC. Amino acid sequence: CASSGPSGANVLTF. The chain is built from TRBV30 and TRBJ2-6, with a possible D match to TRBD1 (5 bases). The CDR3 length is 14 residues. Germline loops: CDR1 GTSNPN, CDR2 SVGIG (reference sequence). V was clipped by 7 bases and J by 0 bases, with 10 bases between them.

The rearrangement links TRBV29-1 to TRBJ2-1; 7 nucleotides line up with TRBD1. V was clipped by 3 bases and J by 0 bases; unmatched bases: 2. The CDR3 sequence is 14 residues long. The V gene's germline CDR1 is SQVTM and CDR2 ANQGSEA. CDR3 DNA sequence: TGCAGCGTTGAGACAGGGAGCTCCTACAATGAGCAGTTCTTC. Protein sequence: CSVETGSSYNEQFF.

The chain has TRBV7-8 and TRBJ2-3; D possibly corresponds to TRBD2 (7 bases). The V gene lost 5 bases and the J gene lost 10 bases, with 19 bases spanning the gap. The CDR3 covers 14 residues. CDR1 is SGHVS, CDR2 FQNEAQ, per germline. The CDR3 reads CASSPAWGGRAQYF. The CDR3 bases are TGTGCCAGCAGCCCAGCTTGGGGGGGGCGGGCGCAGTATTTT. The whole variable domain, filled in from reference TRBV7-8 and TRBJ2-3, reads GAGVSQSPRYKVAKRGQDVALRCDPISGHVSLFWYQQALGQGPEFLTYFQNEAQLDKSGLPSDRFFAERPEGSVSTLKIQRTQQEDSAVYLCASSPAWGGRAQYFGPGTRLTVL.

The chain links TRBV7-9 to TRBJ2-1; D is ambiguous. The CDR3 covers 12 residues. V was cut by 0 bases and J by 12 bases, with 9 bases left in between. Germline lookup yields CDR1 SEHNR and CDR2 FQNEAQ (reference sequence). The CDR3: CASSLAVKVQFF. CDR3 coding DNA: TGTGCCAGCAGCTTAGCAGTAAAGGTGCAGTTCTTC.

This clone turned up a few times. This chain joins TRBV30 and TRBJ1-2; the match to TRBD1 covers 7 bases. Germline CDR1 and CDR2: GTSNPN and SVGIG (reference sequence). The ends lost 2 bases at V and 4 bases at J; junction bases unmatched: 7. The CDR3 has 14 residues. The CDR3 coding sequence is TGTGCCTGGAGTTCCGACAGGGCCAGCTATGGCTACACCTTC. Protein product: CAWSSDRASYGYTF.

CDR3 amino acids: CACRQGKGTGELFF. CDR3 coding DNA: TGTGCCTGCAGACAGGGGAAAGGCACCGGGGAGCTGTTTTTT. The rearrangement joins TRBV30 to TRBJ2-2; 8 bases agree with TRBD1. V dropped 6 bases and J dropped 4; count of bases not matched to a gene: 7. This CDR3 region has 14 residues. Germline V gene data show CDR1 as GTSNPN and CDR2 as SVGIG (reference sequence).

This clone was seen a few times. The CDR3 spells CASGLAGDTQYF. CDR3 coding DNA: TGCGCCAGCGGTCTAGCGGGGGATACGCAGTATTTT. This chain connects TRBV10-2 to TRBJ2-3; 9 nucleotides line up with TRBD2. Germline lookup yields CDR1 WSHSY and CDR2 SAAADI. V was pared by 8 bases and J by 6 bases, with 3 bases of the junction left unmatched. CDR3 length equals 12 residues.

The V call is TRBV7-2, the J call TRBJ2-1; TRBD2 is a possible D gene (5 bases). The V end was cut by 7 bases, the J end by 5 bases, with 27 bases between. The CDR3 length is 18 residues. CDR1 is SGHTA, CDR2 FQGNSA, per germline. The CDR3 DNA reads as TGTGCCAGCACCCGCCCTAGGGAGCCCCGTATGGGAGACAATGAGCAGTTCTTC. Amino acid sequence: CASTRPREPRMGDNEQFF.

The chain couples TRBV11-2 to TRBJ1-2; D unclear. This CDR3 contains 13 residues. Per germline, CDR1 SGHAT and CDR2 FQNNGV. Trimming cost V 1 base and J 5 bases, with 8 bases left between them. In DNA, the CDR3 is TGTGCCAGCAGCTTAGGCCCACAGTATGGCTACACCTTC. Its protein is CASSLGPQYGYTF.

V gene TRBV6-6 combines with J gene TRBJ2-6; D is possibly TRBD1 (6 bases). Trimming left V 6 bases short and J 2 bases short, with 11 bases between. Germline CDR1 and CDR2: MNHNY and SVGAGI (reference sequence). The CDR3 sequence is 15 residues long. The CDR3 protein is CASRRTVTGANVLTF. CDR3 nucleotides: TGTGCCAGCAGACGGACAGTGACTGGGGCCAACGTCCTGACTTTC.

V gene TRBV29-1 combines with J gene TRBJ2-1; 9 nucleotides match TRBD1. Germline trimming cut 6 bases from V and 5 bases from J; bases unmatched to any gene: 11. Germline CDR1 reads SQVTM; CDR2 reads ANQGSEA. The CDR3 runs to 15 residues. CDR3 DNA sequence: TGCAGCGTCGAGACACGACAGGGGGTCGACAATGAGCAGTTCTTC. It yields the protein CSVETRQGVDNEQFF.

The J gene is TRBJ1-2, the V gene TRBV29-1, with 11 positions matching TRBD1. CDR3 length: 12 residues. With V trimmed by 7 bases and J by 7 bases, 5 bases remained unmatched. Germline V gives CDR1 SQVTM, CDR2 ANQGSEA. Here the CDR3 reads CSAPGTGGGYTF. The CDR3 nucleotides are TGCAGCGCCCCCGGGACAGGGGGTGGCTACACCTTC. The full variable domain, rest sourced from reference TRBV29-1 and TRBJ1-2, is SAVISQKPSRDICQRGTSLTIQCQVDSQVTMMFWYRQQPGQSLTLIATANQGSEATYESGFVIDKFPISRPNLTFSTLTVSNMSPEDSSIYLCSAPGTGGGYTFGSGTRLTVV.

The rearrangement links TRBV4-3 to TRBJ2-7; 13 bases are a match to TRBD2. V shed 2 bases, J shed 2 bases, and the junction held 0 bases outside the gene matches. The CDR3 runs 15 residues. Germline V gene data show CDR1 as LGHNA and CDR2 as YSLEER. The CDR3 bases are TGCGCCAGCAGCCAAACTAGCGGGGGGGCCTACGAGCAGTACTTC. It codes for CASSQTSGGAYEQYF.

This clone showed up just a few times. The chain combines TRBV19 with TRBJ2-1, with D possibly matching TRBD2 (5 bases). CDR1 LNHDA and CDR2 SQIVND come from the germline V gene (reference sequence). This CDR3 is built from 12 residues. The V and J ends lost 6 bases and 4 bases respectively, with 7 bases between them. CDR3 residues: CASRDLYNEQFF. For the CDR3, the DNA is TGTGCCAGTAGGGACTTGTACAATGAGCAGTTCTTC.

The chain links TRBV19 to TRBJ2-1; D gene unclear. This CDR3 is built from 10 residues. Germline V gives CDR1 LNHDA, CDR2 SQIVND (reference sequence). V was trimmed by 5 bases and J by 9 bases, leaving 5 bases between them. The CDR3 loop reads CASSGLEQFF. CDR3 in DNA: TGTGCCAGTAGTGGGCTTGAGCAGTTCTTC.

This clone occurred once. This chain uses TRBV14 with TRBJ2-1; D is unresolved. Trimming removed 2 bases at V and 7 bases at J, with 9 bases between. This CDR3 comprises 13 residues. The germline V gene encodes CDR1 SGHDN and CDR2 FVKESK. The CDR3 DNA reads as TGTGCCAGCAGCCAAAATATCGGGAATGAGCAGTTCTTC. Its translation is CASSQNIGNEQFF.

The chain carries TRBV5-6 and TRBJ2-1; the D gene is possibly TRBD2 (5 bases). The V end was cut by 0 bases, the J end by 10 bases, with 5 bases between. This CDR3 comprises 11 residues. The germline gives CDR1 SGHDT, CDR2 YYEEEE. CDR3 residues: CASSLGGEQFF. The CDR3 DNA follows: TGTGCCAGCAGCTTGGGAGGGGAGCAGTTCTTC.

This clone was counted a few times. The chain is built from TRBV7-9 and TRBJ2-3, with 11 positions matching TRBD2. The CDR3 covers 17 residues. CDR1 is SEHNR and CDR2 is FQNEAQ in the germline V gene (reference sequence). J gave up 0 bases and V 4 bases, and 6 bases lay outside the gene matches. The CDR3 protein is CASSSPTSGDSTDTQYF. The CDR3 DNA sequence: TGTGCCAGCAGCTCCCCGACTAGCGGGGATAGCACAGATACGCAGTATTTT.

This clone occurred a few times. V is TRBV5-6 and J is TRBJ2-1; maybe TRBD1 (5 bases). Germline V gene lookup returns CDR1 SGHDT and CDR2 YYEEEE. This CDR3 has 15 residues. V was clipped by 7 bases and J by 2 bases, with 16 bases between them. CDR3 nucleotides: TGTGCCAGCCAACTTCCTAGGGGTGCCTACAATGAGCAGTTCTTC. Translated: CASQLPRGAYNEQFF. The full variable domain, in which reference TRBV5-6 and TRBJ2-1 provide the parts outside the CDR3, is DAGVTQSPTHLIKTRGQQVTLRCSPKSGHDTVSWYQQALGQGPQFIFQYYEEEERQRGNFPDRFSGHQFPNYSSELNVNALLLGDSALYLCASQLPRGAYNEQFFGPGTRLTVL.

Only one count was recorded for this clone. The V call is TRBV29-1, the J call TRBJ1-2; the match to TRBD1 covers 7 bases. J gave up 3 bases and V 6 bases, and 4 bases lay outside the gene matches. The CDR3 length is 12 residues. CDR1 is SQVTM and CDR2 is ANQGSEA in the germline V gene. The CDR3 here is CSVNRGYYGYTF. The CDR3 coding sequence is TGCAGCGTCAACAGGGGTTACTATGGCTACACCTTC.

The J gene is TRBJ1-1, the V gene TRBV6-1; no clear D gene. Germline V gene sequence: CDR1 MNHNS, CDR2 SASEGT. V lost 0 bases to trimming and J lost 7 bases, with 15 bases between them. The CDR3 loop spans 15 amino acids. The CDR3 sequence is CASSEAVRRRSEAFF. The DNA for the CDR3 is TGTGCCAGCAGTGAAGCAGTGAGAAGGAGAAGTGAAGCTTTCTTT.

The chain is built from TRBV27 and TRBJ2-1, with TRBD1 matching 8 bases. The V segment lost 5 bases and the J segment 8 bases; nucleotides outside the gene matches: 17. Germline V gene data show CDR1 as MNHEY and CDR2 as SMNVEV (reference sequence). CDR3 size: 17 residues. CDR3 sequence reads: CASSTLPPTGARDEQFF. CDR3 nucleotide sequence: TGTGCCAGCAGTACACTACCTCCGACAGGGGCTCGGGATGAGCAGTTCTTC.